The 7 T cell receptor beta chains in this list originate from one sample, sequenced in a study of PD-1 blockade in classical Hodgkin lymphoma. The table came from immunoSEQ multiplex PCR; TCRdb's copy has only in-frame clones and leaves some out. The sample carries about 96,000 clones, 90% to 95% recorded once. Time point specified: cycle 4 day 1 (C4D1), after five to seven weeks of nivolumab. Every one of the patients relapsed after autologous stem cell transplantation (brentuximab vedotin exposure was variable). The sequencing here drew on peripheral blood mononuclear cells (PBMCs), taken before the fourth cycle of nivolumab. These receptors were collected from a human donor with classical Hodgkin lymphoma.

The chain couples TRBV6-5 to TRBJ1-5, with D perhaps matching TRBD1 (6 bases). The germline CDR1 and CDR2 sequences are MNHEY and SVGAGI. V lost 5 bases to trimming and J lost 0 bases, with 11 bases between them. The CDR3 loop spans 15 amino acids. For the CDR3, the DNA is TGTGCCAGCAGTCGAACAGGGAATAGCAATCAGCCCCAGCATTTT. This gives the protein CASSRTGNSNQPQHF.

V usage is TRBV30 and J usage is TRBJ2-7, with TRBD1 matching over 10 bases. Germline V gene sequence: CDR1 GTSNPN, CDR2 SVGIG (reference sequence). Germline trimming cut 2 bases from V and 2 bases from J; bases unmatched to any gene: 6. This CDR3 is built from 15 residues. CDR3 protein: CAWSKTGTGAYEQYF. In DNA form, the CDR3 reads TGTGCCTGGAGTAAGACCGGGACAGGGGCCTACGAGCAGTACTTC.

The gene calls are TRBV18 and TRBJ1-1; maybe TRBD1 (6 bases). Trimming pared 3 bases from V and 1 base from J, leaving 12 bases between. The CDR3 spans 15 residues. Germline-derived CDR1 and CDR2 are KGHSH and LQKENI. This chain's CDR3 is CASSPYGRGNTEAFF. Written as DNA, the CDR3 is TGTGCCAGCTCACCCTATGGCAGGGGGAACACTGAAGCTTTCTTT. The full variable domain, rest sourced from reference TRBV18 and TRBJ1-1, is NAGVMQNPRHLVRRRGQEARLRCSPMKGHSHVYWYRQLPEEGLKFMVYLQKENIIDESGMPKERFSAEFPKEGPSILRIQQVVRGDSAAYFCASSPYGRGNTEAFFGQGTRLTVV.

V is TRBV30 and J is TRBJ2-3; D unclear. Trimming pared 4 bases from V and 5 bases from J, leaving 16 bases between. The CDR3 is 14 amino acids. CDR1 GTSNPN and CDR2 SVGIG come from the germline V gene (reference sequence). CDR3 nucleotide sequence: TGTGCCTGGACCCAATGGCCCTCGGGAGATACGCAGTATTTT. Its protein product is CAWTQWPSGDTQYF.

The chain recombines TRBV9 with TRBJ2-1, with D possibly matching TRBD1 (6 bases). The germline V and J ends were trimmed by 0 bases and 3 bases, with 13 bases remaining between them. The germline V gene has CDR1 SGDLS and CDR2 YYNGEE. The CDR3 extends over 16 amino acids. CDR3 bases: TGTGCCAGCAGCGTAGGTTGGGACACAAACTACAATGAGCAGTTCTTC. Its protein product is CASSVGWDTNYNEQFF.

The chain carries TRBV14 and TRBJ1-4, with D possibly TRBD1 on 5 matching bases. V shed 1 base and J shed 8 bases, with 23 bases lying between them. CDR3 size: 18 residues. CDR1 is SGHDN, CDR2 FVKESK, per germline. The CDR3 DNA follows: TGTGCCAGCAGCCAAGTAGGGGACTTCCTTGCGCCGAGAGAAAAACTGTTTTTT. This gives the protein CASSQVGDFLAPREKLFF.

CDR3: CASSFVQGRTDTQYF. CDR3 DNA: TGTGCCAGCAGCTTTGTTCAGGGAAGGACAGATACGCAGTATTTT. The rearrangement links TRBV11-2 to TRBJ2-3; weak D call: TRBD1 (5 bases). Germline-derived CDR1 and CDR2 are SGHAT and FQNNGV. This CDR3 spans 15 amino acids. Trimming stripped 3 bases from V and 3 bases from J, with 13 bases between.